This T cell receptor beta chain originates from a study of Ad26.COV2.S vaccination and SARS-CoV-2 variants. Study-wide background: Donor had been placed in the Ad26.COV2.S arm of the COV1001 trial.

Treatment defined: roughly 20 received Ad26.COV2.S at low or high dose, single or two shots; roughly five received placebo; per-sample allocation not given. Repertoires come from day 63 after the first vaccine or placebo injection. In germline, CDR1 is SGHRS, CDR2 YFSETQ. V was trimmed by 0 bases and J by 3 bases, leaving 6 bases between them. The CDR3 consists of 14 residues. Profiling relied on immunoSEQ multiplex PCR, and the TCRdb table lists in-frame clones only, not all of them. The sample yields more than 300,000 clones, around 83% seen once. This specimen was peripheral blood, taken in a trial of Ad26.COV2.S vaccine versus placebo. The chain recombines TRBV5-1 with TRBJ1-4; unclear D gene. The receptor comes from a person aged 18-65 years who received the Ad26.COV2.S COVID-19 vaccine or a placebo. The CDR3 here is CASSLGNANEKLFF. In nucleotides, the CDR3 is TGCGCCAGCAGCTTGGGTAACGCTAATGAAAAACTGTTTTTT.